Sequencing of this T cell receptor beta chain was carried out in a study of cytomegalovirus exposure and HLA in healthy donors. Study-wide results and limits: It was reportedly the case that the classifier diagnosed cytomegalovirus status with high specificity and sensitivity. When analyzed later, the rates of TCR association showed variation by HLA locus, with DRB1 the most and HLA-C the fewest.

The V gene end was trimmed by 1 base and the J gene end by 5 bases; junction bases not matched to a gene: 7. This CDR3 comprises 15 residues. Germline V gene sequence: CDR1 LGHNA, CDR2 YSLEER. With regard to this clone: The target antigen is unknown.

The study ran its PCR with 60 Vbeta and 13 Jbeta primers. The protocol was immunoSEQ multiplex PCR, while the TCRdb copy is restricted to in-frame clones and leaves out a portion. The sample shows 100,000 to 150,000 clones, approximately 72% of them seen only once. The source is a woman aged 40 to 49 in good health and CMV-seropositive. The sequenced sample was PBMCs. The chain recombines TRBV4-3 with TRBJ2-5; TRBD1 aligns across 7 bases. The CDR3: CASSQGDRARETQYF. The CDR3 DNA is TGCGCCAGCAGCCAAGGGGACAGAGCTCGGGAGACCCAGTACTTC.